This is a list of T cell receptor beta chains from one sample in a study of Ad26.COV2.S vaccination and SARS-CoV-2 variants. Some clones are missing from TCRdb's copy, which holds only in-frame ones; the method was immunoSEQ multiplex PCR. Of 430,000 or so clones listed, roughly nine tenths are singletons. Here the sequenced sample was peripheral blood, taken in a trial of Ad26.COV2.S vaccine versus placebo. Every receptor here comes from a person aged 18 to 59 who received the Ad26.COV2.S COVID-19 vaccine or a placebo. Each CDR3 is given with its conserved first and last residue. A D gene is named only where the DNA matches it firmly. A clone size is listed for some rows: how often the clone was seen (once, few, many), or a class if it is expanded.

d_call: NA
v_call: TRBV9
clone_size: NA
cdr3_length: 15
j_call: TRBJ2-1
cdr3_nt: TGTGCCAGCAGCGCGGGTGCGGACTTCTACAATGAGCAGTTCTTC
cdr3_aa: CASSAGADFYNEQFF

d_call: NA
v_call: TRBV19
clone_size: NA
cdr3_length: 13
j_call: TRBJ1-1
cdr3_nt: TGTGCCAGTAGTACCGGCGGGGACGGTGAAGCTTTCTTT
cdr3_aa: CASSTGGDGEAFF

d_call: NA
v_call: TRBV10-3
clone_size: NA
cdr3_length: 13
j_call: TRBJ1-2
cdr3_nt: TGTGCCATCAACTGGGGGAATAACTATGGCTACACCTTC
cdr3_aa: CAINWGNNYGYTF

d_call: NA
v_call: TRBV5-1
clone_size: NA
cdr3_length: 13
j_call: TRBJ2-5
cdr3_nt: TGCGCCAGCAGTCCCCAGGGCCAGGAGACCCAGTACTTC
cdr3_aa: CASSPQGQETQYF

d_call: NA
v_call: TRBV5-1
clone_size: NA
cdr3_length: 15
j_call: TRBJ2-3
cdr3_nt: TGCGCCAGCAGCTTCACAGGAGGTTCCCCAGATACGCAGTATTTT
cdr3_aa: CASSFTGGSPDTQYF

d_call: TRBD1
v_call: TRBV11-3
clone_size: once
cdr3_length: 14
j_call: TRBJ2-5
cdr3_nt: TGTGCCAGCAGCGCAACAGGGGGCAAAGAGACCCAGTACTTC
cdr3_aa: CASSATGGKETQYF

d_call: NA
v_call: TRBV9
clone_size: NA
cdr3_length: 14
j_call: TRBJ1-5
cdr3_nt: TGTGCCAGCAGCCGAGGGGGAGACAATCAGCCCCAGCATTTT
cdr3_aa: CASSRGGDNQPQHF

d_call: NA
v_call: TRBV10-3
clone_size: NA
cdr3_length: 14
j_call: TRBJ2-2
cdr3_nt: TGTGCCATCAGGCACAGTACGGGTTACGGGGAGCTGTTTTTT
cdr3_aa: CAIRHSTGYGELFF

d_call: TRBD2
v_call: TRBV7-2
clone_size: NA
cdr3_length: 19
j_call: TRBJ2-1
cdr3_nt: TGTGCCAGCAGCCTACGGCGGGGGACTAGCGGAAGATCGGCCAATGAGCAGTTCTTC
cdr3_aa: CASSLRRGTSGRSANEQFF

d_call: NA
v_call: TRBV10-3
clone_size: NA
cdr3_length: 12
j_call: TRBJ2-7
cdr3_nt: TGTGCCGCAGGACAGGCGGGATGGGAGCAGTACTTC
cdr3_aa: CAAGQAGWEQYF

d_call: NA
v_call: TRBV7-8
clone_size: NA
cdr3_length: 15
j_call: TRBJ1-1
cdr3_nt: TGTGCCAGCAGCTTAGTAAGTTTCTCGAACACTGAAGCTTTCTTT
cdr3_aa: CASSLVSFSNTEAFF

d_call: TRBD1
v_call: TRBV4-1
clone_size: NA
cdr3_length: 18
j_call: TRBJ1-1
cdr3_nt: TGCGCCAGCAGCCGCACCGTTAGAGGGACAGCGGACGCTTCTGAAGCTTTCTTT
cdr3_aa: CASSRTVRGTADASEAFF

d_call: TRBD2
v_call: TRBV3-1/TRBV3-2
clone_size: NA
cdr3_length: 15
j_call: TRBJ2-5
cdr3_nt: TGTGCCAGCAGCCAGACTAGCGGGAGTCAAGAGACCCAGTACTTC
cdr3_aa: CASSQTSGSQETQYF

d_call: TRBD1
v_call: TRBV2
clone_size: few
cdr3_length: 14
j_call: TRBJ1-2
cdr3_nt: TGTGCCAGCATCGGACAGGGGGTCGTAGGAGGCTACACCTTC
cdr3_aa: CASIGQGVVGGYTF

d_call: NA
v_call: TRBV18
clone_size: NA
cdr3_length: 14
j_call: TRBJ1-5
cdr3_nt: TGTGCCAGCTCACTCCGGGACGCCAATCAGCCCCAGCATTTT
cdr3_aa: CASSLRDANQPQHF

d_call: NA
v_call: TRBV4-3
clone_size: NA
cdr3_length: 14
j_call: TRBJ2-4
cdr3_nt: TGCGCCAGCAGCCACCGCGCGGGAAGGCACATTCAGTACTTC
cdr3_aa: CASSHRAGRHIQYF

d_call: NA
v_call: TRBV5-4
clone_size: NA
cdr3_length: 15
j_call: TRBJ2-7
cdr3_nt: TGTGCCAGCAGCTTACGACAGTCCCTCTCCTACGAGCAGTACTTC
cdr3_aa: CASSLRQSLSYEQYF